The 4 T cell receptor beta chains reported below all come from one sample, sequenced in a study of blood T cell repertoires in COVID-19. Profiling relied on immunoSEQ multiplex PCR, and the TCRdb table lists in-frame clones only, not all of them. The sample has around 230,000 clones; 80% to 90% are singletons. Sequenced sample: peripheral blood. These receptors all stem from a man aged 30-40 years who had recovered from COVID-19.

This sequence joins TRBV19 and TRBJ2-3; 8 nucleotides agree with TRBD2. The trim removed 3 bases at V and 5 bases at J, leaving 10 bases unmatched. Germline V gives CDR1 LNHDA, CDR2 SQIVND (reference sequence). There are 16 residues in the CDR3. The CDR3 DNA follows: TGTGCCAGTAGTATCCCGGGACTCGGGGGGGGAGATACGCAGTATTTT. It is translated as CASSIPGLGGGDTQYF. Full variable domain (remainder filled in from reference TRBV19 and TRBJ2-3): DGGITQSPKYLFRKEGQNVTLSCEQNLNHDAMYWYRQDPGQGLRLIYYSQIVNDFQKGDIAEGYSVSREKKESFPLTVTSAQKNPTAFYLCASSIPGLGGGDTQYFGPGTRLTVL.

J is TRBJ2-1 and V is TRBV11-2; 13 bases align to TRBD2. This CDR3 has 15 residues. Trimming took 1 base from V and 9 from J; bases not matched to a gene: 3. Germline values: CDR1 SGHAT, CDR2 FQNNGV. CDR3 sequence reads: CASSLATSGGGEQFF. The DNA for the CDR3 is TGTGCCAGCAGCTTAGCCACTAGCGGGGGGGGTGAGCAGTTCTTC.

In its sample, this clone was seen a few times. This chain joins TRBV6-7 and TRBJ1-1; 8 bases are a match to TRBD1. TRBV6-7 is an ORF, with its function uncertain. There are 16 residues in the CDR3. The trim removed 3 bases at V and 2 bases at J, leaving 8 bases unmatched. The CDR3 here is CASSYPTGTGNTEAFF. The CDR3 DNA reads TGTGCCAGCAGTTATCCGACCGGGACAGGTAACACTGAAGCTTTCTTT.

This chain joins TRBV7-6 and TRBJ2-1; D possibly corresponds to TRBD2 (5 bases). CDR1 and CDR2 (germline): SGHVS, FNYEAQ. The V end was cut by 2 bases, the J end by 0 bases, with 23 bases between. The length of the CDR3 is 20 residues. The CDR3 nucleotides read TGTGCCAGCAGCTTACCCTTTACCCTAGATGGGCGGGCCTCCTACAATGAGCAGTTCTTC. It encodes CASSLPFTLDGRASYNEQFF.